These 30 T cell receptor beta chains share one sample of origin, sequenced in a study of Ad26.COV2.S vaccination and SARS-CoV-2 variants. Some clones are missing from TCRdb's copy, which holds only in-frame ones; the method was immunoSEQ multiplex PCR. This table has about 420,000 clones, 88% appearing once. Treatment specified: some 20 received Ad26.COV2.S at low or high dose, single or two shots; five or six received placebo; per-sample allocation not given. Vaccine and placebo recipients were sampled on day 63 after the first injection. Sample: peripheral blood, taken in a trial of Ad26.COV2.S vaccine versus placebo. The receptor source for this set is a person between 18 and 65 years old who received the Ad26.COV2.S COVID-19 vaccine or a placebo.

J is TRBJ2-7 and V is TRBV28, with 11 nucleotides matching TRBD2. Germline CDR1 is MDHEN and CDR2 is SYDVKM. V lost 1 base and J lost 2; bases outside the gene matches: 4. CDR3 size: 16 residues. The DNA of the CDR3 is TGTGCCAGCAGTTTATCTCATAGCGGGGGGGCCTACGAGCAGTACTTC. Residues: CASSLSHSGGAYEQYF.

The chain combines TRBV7-9 with TRBJ2-2; D gene ambiguous. This CDR3 has 16 amino acids. Germline CDR1 and CDR2: SEHNR and FQNEAQ (reference sequence). The V end lost 1 base, the J end lost 3 bases, and 12 bases lay between the germline ends. CDR3 DNA: TGTGCCAGCAGCTTAGGGTCCCGGCGCTACACCGGGGAGCTGTTTTTT. It specifies CASSLGSRRYTGELFF.

The chain joins TRBV30 to TRBJ2-3; no clear D gene. The germline V gene encodes CDR1 GTSNPN and CDR2 SVGIG (reference sequence). The germline V and J ends were trimmed by 2 bases and 0 bases, with 6 bases remaining between them. CDR3 length equals 13 residues. CDR3 amino acids: CAWSRSSTDTQYF. In DNA form, the CDR3 reads TGTGCCTGGAGTCGTTCTAGCACAGATACGCAGTATTTT.

As concerns this clone: The sample holds other DNA sequences that translate to the same CDR3. This rearrangement joins TRBV6-5 to TRBJ2-1; D gene ambiguous. The CDR3 is made up of 14 amino acids. V lost 4 bases and J lost 0, with 7 bases in between. CDR1 and CDR2 (germline): MNHEY, SVGAGI. The CDR3 region is CASSSGSSYNEQFF. CDR3 in DNA: TGTGCCAGCAGTTCTGGAAGCTCCTACAATGAGCAGTTCTTC.

The chain couples TRBV19 to TRBJ2-3, with 8 bases fitting TRBD2. Germline V gives CDR1 LNHDA, CDR2 SQIVND (reference sequence). The V and J ends lost 4 bases and 4 bases, in that order; junction bases with no gene match: 7. The CDR3 loop spans 15 amino acids. CDR3: CASSNVAGPPDTQYF. DNA of the CDR3: TGTGCCAGTAGTAATGTAGCGGGGCCCCCAGATACGCAGTATTTT.

The V gene is TRBV2, the J gene TRBJ2-7, with D possibly being TRBD1 (5 bases). The CDR3 runs 14 residues. Per the germline V gene, CDR1 is SNHLY and CDR2 is FYNNEI. Deletions cut 6 bases from V and 0 bases from J, with 12 bases between. As DNA, the CDR3 is TGTGCCAGCAGAAAAGACAGAGCCTCCTACGAGCAGTACTTC. Residues: CASRKDRASYEQYF.

The chain carries TRBV4-1 and TRBJ2-2; D possibly uses TRBD1 or TRBD2 (6 bases each). The CDR3 totals 16 residues. V lost 3 bases, J lost 4 bases, and 15 bases lay in between. The germline V gene has CDR1 MGHRA and CDR2 YSYEKL. CDR3 in amino acids: CASSHGTGGLTGELFF. The CDR3 DNA reads TGCGCCAGCAGCCATGGGACCGGGGGCCTCACCGGGGAGCTGTTTTTT.

The chain is built from TRBV4-1 and TRBJ1-2, with 7 bases aligning to TRBD1. In germline, CDR1 is MGHRA, CDR2 YSYEKL. Trimming took 1 base from V and 3 from J; bases not matched to a gene: 5. The CDR3 has 15 amino acids. The CDR3 reads CASSQAQGVDYGYTF. The CDR3 DNA is TGCGCCAGCAGCCAAGCGCAGGGGGTTGACTATGGCTACACCTTC.

This chain joins TRBV6-1 and TRBJ1-2; 10 nucleotides line up with TRBD1. J lost 8 bases, V lost 3 bases, and 3 bases had no gene match. This CDR3 has 13 amino acids. Looked up from germline, CDR1 is MNHNS and CDR2 is SASEGT. Here the CDR3 reads CASSDRDRGGYTF. DNA of the CDR3: TGTGCCAGCAGTGACCGGGACAGGGGCGGCTACACCTTC.

The chain couples TRBV11-2 to TRBJ2-3; tentatively, D is TRBD1 (5 bases). The CDR3 is 14 residues long. Germline V gene data show CDR1 as SGHAT and CDR2 as FQNNGV. V lost 3 bases, J lost 2 bases, and 9 bases lay in between. CDR3: CASSFGAHTDTQYF. The CDR3 DNA is TGTGCCAGCAGCTTTGGGGCCCACACAGATACGCAGTATTTT.

This chain connects TRBV24-1 to TRBJ1-5; no firm D call. The V end was cut by 4 bases, the J end by 0 bases, with 9 bases between. The CDR3 covers 15 residues. The germline CDR1 and CDR2 sequences are KGHDR and SFDVKD. CDR3 sequence (DNA): TGTGCCACCAGTGACCGGGGTAATAGCAATCAGCCCCAGCATTTT. It yields the protein CATSDRGNSNQPQHF.

The chain links TRBV28 to TRBJ2-4; D may be TRBD1 or TRBD2 (5 bases each). Germline V gives CDR1 MDHEN, CDR2 SYDVKM. This CDR3 contains 17 residues. V gave up 3 bases and J gave up 0 bases, with 15 bases separating them. This chain's CDR3 is CASSFRWSGLAKNIQYF. The DNA of the CDR3 is TGTGCCAGCAGTTTTCGGTGGTCGGGGCTAGCCAAAAACATTCAGTACTTC.

The chain employs TRBV11-1 and TRBJ2-2; D is undetermined. From germline, CDR1 is SGHAT and CDR2 FQDESV (reference sequence). Trimming stripped 1 base from V and 5 bases from J, with 8 bases between. The CDR3 consists of 14 residues. The DNA of the CDR3 is TGTGCCAGCAGCTTAGGTCGCGGAACCGGGGAGCTGTTTTTT. Translating it yields CASSLGRGTGELFF.

The chain uses TRBV15 and TRBJ2-1, with TRBD2 as a possible D gene (6 bases). Germline V lookup: CDR1 LNHNV, CDR2 YYDKDF (reference sequence). Trimming removed 6 bases at V and 4 bases at J, with 19 bases between. The CDR3 consists of 16 residues. The CDR3 region has the DNA TGTGCCACCAGTCTGAGAAAGGGTGGGAGGTACAATGAGCAGTTCTTC. Translation gives CATSLRKGGRYNEQFF.

V gene TRBV5-1 combines with J gene TRBJ1-2, with 10 positions matching TRBD1. The V segment lost 3 bases and the J segment 4 bases; nucleotides outside the gene matches: 6. CDR1 SGHRS and CDR2 YFSETQ come from the germline V gene. The length of the CDR3 is 15 residues. DNA of the CDR3: TGCGCCAGCAGCTCGACAGGGGGCTTTGTCTATGGCTACACCTTC. Its translation is CASSSTGGFVYGYTF.

The genes are TRBV7-6 and TRBJ2-1, with 7 bases that match TRBD1. After removal of 1 base from V and 7 bases from J, the junction contained 7 bases not matched to a gene. Germline assignment: CDR1 SGHVS and CDR2 FNYEAQ. There are 15 residues in the CDR3. This CDR3 reads CASSLGQGLGNEQFF. CDR3 nucleotides: TGTGCCAGCAGCTTAGGACAGGGTCTAGGGAATGAGCAGTTCTTC.

Concerning this clone: Other DNA sequences in this sample translate to the same CDR3. The CDR3 sequence is CASSTDRNQPQHF. The CDR3 nucleotides are TGTGCCAGTAGTACCGACAGGAATCAGCCCCAGCATTTT. The chain carries TRBV19 and TRBJ1-5; maybe TRBD1 (6 bases). The V and J ends lost 4 bases and 4 bases respectively, with 8 bases between them. The germline V gene has CDR1 LNHDA and CDR2 SQIVND (reference sequence). The CDR3 contains 13 residues.

This chain joins TRBV7-9 and TRBJ2-5, with 8 positions matching TRBD1. The CDR3 has 15 residues. Trimming took 4 bases from V and 2 from J; bases not matched to a gene: 6. Germline V CDR1 and CDR2: SEHNR, FQNEAQ (reference sequence). The CDR3 DNA sequence: TGTGCCAGCAGCTATAACGGACAGGGTCAAGAGACCCAGTACTTC. Protein: CASSYNGQGQETQYF.

This sequence joins TRBV6-6 and TRBJ2-6, with TRBD2 as a possible D gene (5 bases). The V end was cut by 7 bases, the J end by 0 bases, with 13 bases between. Germline loops: CDR1 MNHNY, CDR2 SVGAGI (reference sequence). The CDR3 covers 16 residues. The CDR3 loop is CASILRGLSGANVLTF. The CDR3 DNA is TGTGCCAGCATACTGCGAGGGCTCTCTGGGGCCAACGTCCTGACTTTC.

The chain's CDR3 is CASSQAQGAQETQYF. In DNA, the CDR3 is TGCGCCAGCAGCCAAGCACAGGGAGCCCAAGAGACCCAGTACTTC. The chain links TRBV4-1 to TRBJ2-5; perhaps TRBD1 as D (6 bases). There are 15 residues in the CDR3. V shed 1 base and J shed 1 base, with 10 bases lying between them. Germline values: CDR1 MGHRA, CDR2 YSYEKL.

This rearrangement joins TRBV2 to TRBJ2-7; D gene unclear. CDR1 and CDR2 (germline): SNHLY, FYNNEI. V gave up 3 bases and J gave up 10 bases, with 13 bases separating them. The CDR3 loop spans 12 amino acids. CDR3 nucleotides: TGTGCCAGCAGTGATACGCGGCCGTACCAGTACTTC. This gives the protein CASSDTRPYQYF.

This chain links TRBV27 with TRBJ1-6, with D tentatively TRBD1 (5 bases). The V end was cut by 0 bases, the J end by 10 bases, with 19 bases between. Looked up from germline, CDR1 is MNHEY and CDR2 is SMNVEV (reference sequence). CDR3 length equals 17 residues. As DNA, the CDR3 is TGTGCCAGCAGTTTATCGTATCCCCGGGACTTGGGATCACCCCTCCACTTT. Its protein product is CASSLSYPRDLGSPLHF.

The chain is built from TRBV5-6 and TRBJ2-1; maybe TRBD2 (5 bases). Between the trimmed V and J ends, which lost 2 bases and 0 bases, there was a span of 6 bases. From germline, CDR1 is SGHDT and CDR2 YYEEEE. The CDR3 totals 14 residues. CDR3 sequence: CASSFGSSYNEQFF. In nucleotides, the CDR3 is TGTGCCAGCAGCTTTGGGAGCTCCTACAATGAGCAGTTCTTC. Drawing the rest from reference TRBV5-6 and TRBJ2-1, the complete variable domain is DAGVTQSPTHLIKTRGQQVTLRCSPKSGHDTVSWYQQALGQGPQFIFQYYEEEERQRGNFPDRFSGHQFPNYSSELNVNALLLGDSALYLCASSFGSSYNEQFFGPGTRLTVL.

The chain joins TRBV18 to TRBJ1-2, with 7 bases matching TRBD1. Germline lookup yields CDR1 KGHSH and CDR2 LQKENI. Losses at the gene ends were 6 bases for V and 4 bases for J; bases not matched to a gene: 8. The CDR3 has 14 residues. The chain's CDR3 is CASSPGQSFYGYTF. CDR3 in DNA: TGTGCCAGCTCGCCGGGACAGTCCTTCTATGGCTACACCTTC.

This sequence joins TRBV28 and TRBJ1-3; D not resolved. CDR1 and CDR2 from the germline V gene are MDHEN and SYDVKM. The V end lost 5 bases, the J end lost 9 bases, and 11 bases lay between the germline ends. The CDR3 is made up of 12 amino acids. The CDR3 reads CASSLYEGTIYF. The CDR3 DNA is TGTGCCAGCAGTCTTTACGAGGGCACCATATATTTT.

This clone was seen many times. V is TRBV5-8 and J is TRBJ2-3, with a weak D call TRBD2 (5 bases). CDR3 size: 15 residues. Germline V gene sequence: CDR1 SGHTS, CDR2 YDEGEE. V gave up 6 bases and J gave up 1 base, with 15 bases separating them. CDR3 sequence (DNA): TGTGCCAGCACTCCCCAAGGACTCCGCACAGATACGCAGTATTTT. The encoded protein is CASTPQGLRTDTQYF. Together with reference TRBV5-8 and TRBJ2-3, the CDR3 gives the full variable domain: EAGVTQSPTHLIKTRGQQATLRCSPISGHTSVYWYQQALGLGLQFLLWYDEGEERNRGNFPPRFSGRQFPNYSSELNVNALELEDSALYLCASTPQGLRTDTQYFGPGTRLTVL.

V usage is TRBV2 and J usage is TRBJ2-1, with D perhaps matching TRBD1 (6 bases). The CDR3 runs 15 residues. Germline V lookup: CDR1 SNHLY, CDR2 FYNNEI. The V and J ends lost 6 bases and 3 bases respectively, with 15 bases between them. The CDR3 loop reads CASSNYRDNYNEQFF. The CDR3 coding sequence is TGTGCCAGCAGCAACTATCGGGACAACTACAATGAGCAGTTCTTC. The entire variable domain, with the rest obtained from reference TRBV2 and TRBJ2-1, is as follows: EPEVTQTPSHQVTQMGQEVILRCVPISNHLYFYWYRQILGQKVEFLVSFYNNEISEKSEIFDDQFSVERPDGSNFTLKIRSTKLEDSAMYFCASSNYRDNYNEQFFGPGTRLTVL.

The chain has TRBV5-6 and TRBJ1-1; tentatively, D is TRBD1 (5 bases). Trimming removed 0 bases at V and 6 bases at J, with 9 bases between. The length of the CDR3 is 13 residues. Germline V lookup: CDR1 SGHDT, CDR2 YYEEEE. As DNA, the CDR3 is TGTGCCAGCAGCTTGGGAAGGGGCGCTGAAGCTTTCTTT. Protein: CASSLGRGAEAFF.

V is TRBV19 and J is TRBJ1-1; 12 bases map to TRBD1. Germline V gene lookup returns CDR1 LNHDA and CDR2 SQIVND (reference sequence). V lost 7 bases to trimming and J lost 6 bases; unmatched junction nucleotides: 6. This CDR3 comprises 14 residues. The CDR3: CASKPGQGASEAFF. As DNA, the CDR3 is TGTGCCAGTAAGCCGGGACAGGGGGCCTCTGAAGCTTTCTTT.

This chain joins TRBV28 and TRBJ1-3, with D tentatively TRBD1 (5 bases). V dropped 1 base and J dropped 4 bases, with 17 bases sitting between them. The CDR3 totals 17 residues. CDR1 and CDR2 (germline): MDHEN, SYDVKM. CDR3 bases: TGTGCCAGCAGTTTATCGGCAGGGCCCCTTACAGGAAACACCATATATTTT. Translating it yields CASSLSAGPLTGNTIYF.